This T cell receptor (beta chain) was found in a study of blood T cell repertoires in COVID-19. Across the study: Specimens from acute and convalescent COVID-19 originated in the United States, Italy and Spain. PBMCs, B-cell-depleted T cells, or T cells provided the cDNA or gDNA that made up the material.

This CDR3 has 15 amino acids. Germline CDR1 MNHEY, CDR2 SVGAGI. Deletions cut 7 bases from V and 4 bases from J, with 19 bases between. Per the authors' pipeline: Using reference gene primer amplification, nucleated cell counts were estimated. The method was immunoSEQ multiplex PCR; TCRdb's version includes in-frame clones alone and lacks a portion of them. For V, J and clone size, that table is used; D and trimming come from the DNA. The table records around 250,000 clones, around four fifths of them present only once. Specimen: peripheral blood. This TCR was sampled from a man aged 80 or over with acute or convalescent COVID-19. J is TRBJ1-2 and V is TRBV6-5; D remains unclear. The CDR3 reads CASILGSSGGYGYTF. CDR3 DNA: TGTGCCAGCATCCTAGGGAGCTCGGGAGGCTATGGCTACACCTTC.